Listed below are T cell receptor beta chains from one sample, sequenced in a study of OX40 agonist ivuxolimab in advanced cancers. The table came from immunoSEQ multiplex PCR; TCRdb's copy has only in-frame clones and leaves some out. Of about 84,000 clones in the sample, roughly 89% were seen once. This specimen was CD4+ or CD8+ T cells sorted from blood, taken in a trial of the OX40 agonist ivuxolimab. The receptors were sampled from an adult with an advanced solid tumor such as melanoma, head and neck, liver or kidney cancer. CDR3s include the opening cysteine and the closing phenylalanine or tryptophan. The order of the fields is D gene, V gene, J gene, clone size, CDR3 DNA, CDR3 protein. The D gene is left open where the match is weak. Size tells how often a clone was seen (once, few, many) or the class of an expanded clone, and some rows leave it out.

TRBD2	TRBV5-6	TRBJ2-7	.	TGTGCCAGCAGCTTGGGGGGACTAAAATCCTCCTACGAGCAGTACTTC	CASSLGGLKSSYEQYF
.	TRBV5-1	TRBJ2-5	.	TGCGCCAGCCGCATTGGGAGCTTCCCGGGGGAGACCCAGTACTTC	CASRIGSFPGETQYF
TRBD1	TRBV6-1	TRBJ1-6	.	TGTGCCAGCAGCAGGGGGAACCCAAATAATTCACCCCTCCACTTT	CASSRGNPNNSPLHF
.	TRBV6-5	TRBJ2-1	.	TGTGCCAGCAGTTCTGAGGGTGGCTCCTACAATGAGCAGTTCTTC	CASSSEGGSYNEQFF
.	TRBV30	TRBJ1-1	.	TGTGCCTGGAGTGGGCAGAACACTGAAGCTTTCTTT	CAWSGQNTEAFF
TRBD2	TRBV5-4	TRBJ2-7	.	TGTGCCAGCAGCCCGGGACTAGCGACCTACGAGCAGTACTTC	CASSPGLATYEQYF
.	TRBV2	TRBJ2-7	.	TGTGCCAGCAGTGAAGTCTCCCACCCATGGGGCTCCGAGCAGTACTTC	CASSEVSHPWGSEQYF
.	TRBV7-8	TRBJ2-7	.	TGTGCCAGCAGCTTAAGCGGGTCCAGCCGGGAGCAGTACTTC	CASSLSGSSREQYF
.	TRBV19	TRBJ1-5	.	TGTGCCAGTAGTATAACAGCGATGCAGCCCCAGCATTTT	CASSITAMQPQHF
.	TRBV6-6	TRBJ2-7	.	TGTGCCAGCAGGGGGACGGCTCCCTACGAGCAGTACTTC	CASRGTAPYEQYF
TRBD1	TRBV4-2	TRBJ1-5	few	TGTGCCAGCAGCCTCGAGGGACAGGGAAGTAATCAGCCCCAGCATTTT	CASSLEGQGSNQPQHF
TRBD2	TRBV5-1	TRBJ2-7	.	TGCGCCAGCAGCTCGAGGACTAGCGGACCCTACGAGCAGTACTTC	CASSSRTSGPYEQYF
.	TRBV25-1	TRBJ1-5	few	TGTGCCAGCAGTGAATTTGGCAATCAGCCCCAGCATTTT	CASSEFGNQPQHF
.	TRBV2	TRBJ2-7	.	TGTGCCAGCAACTACAGGACTAAAGACGAGCAGTACTTC	CASNYRTKDEQYF
.	TRBV6-6	TRBJ1-2	.	TGTGCCAGCACCACTCTCCCACGGGCAGCCCCCCCCCGCTTC	CASTTLPRAAPPRF
.	TRBV18	TRBJ1-4	.	TGTGCCAGCTCACCCCACCCCATACAGCTCGCAACTAATGAAAAACTGTTTTTT	CASSPHPIQLATNEKLFF
.	TRBV5-6	TRBJ1-1	.	TGTGCCAGCAGCTTGGGAAACAGGGACACTGAAGCTTTCTTT	CASSLGNRDTEAFF
.	TRBV4-1	TRBJ2-7	.	TGCGCCAGCAGCGACCGAGGCCGGCGCTACGAGCAGTACTTC	CASSDRGRRYEQYF
TRBD1	TRBV5-4	TRBJ2-3	.	TGTGCCAGCAGCTTGGTGCCGACAGGGGGGTCGACAGATACGCAGTATTTT	CASSLVPTGGSTDTQYF
.	TRBV9	TRBJ2-1	.	TGTGCCAGCAGCGTAGGTGTCTCCTTAAAGAATGAGCAGTTCTTC	CASSVGVSLKNEQFF
.	TRBV19	TRBJ1-5	.	TGTGCCAGTAGTATTAAAGTTTTCGGCGATCAGCCCCAGCATTTT	CASSIKVFGDQPQHF
.	TRBV20-1	TRBJ1-1	.	TGCAGTGCTGGCGGCCTCACTGAAGCTTTCTTT	CSAGGLTEAFF
.	TRBV1	TRBJ2-2	.	TGCACCAGCAGCCAAGCAGAAGCGGGAGGGGCGAACACCGGGGAGCTGTTTTTT	CTSSQAEAGGANTGELFF
TRBD1	TRBV9	TRBJ1-4	.	TGTGCCAGCAGCGTAGCGTACAGGGGAAATGAAAAACTGTTTTTT	CASSVAYRGNEKLFF
.	TRBV27	TRBJ1-2	.	TGTGCCAGCAGGCCGTGGGTCGAAGCTAACTATGGCTACACCTTC	CASRPWVEANYGYTF
TRBD2	TRBV27	TRBJ2-7	.	TGTGCCAGCAGTTCCGACCCCCCGGGGAGGGCTAGTTACGAGCAGTACTTC	CASSSDPPGRASYEQYF
.	TRBV30	TRBJ1-5	.	TGTGCCTGGAATGGTGAGAGCCTTAATCAGCCCCAGCATTTT	CAWNGESLNQPQHF
TRBD1	TRBV11-2	TRBJ2-7	.	TGTGCCAGCAGCTTAAGGGGGACAGGGATCTACGAGCAGTACTTC	CASSLRGTGIYEQYF
.	TRBV18	TRBJ1-3	.	TGTGCCAGCTCACCTCGGACCCAGCAAGGAAACACCATATATTTT	CASSPRTQQGNTIYF
TRBD1	TRBV30	TRBJ1-6	once	TGTGCCTGGAGTGTGACAGGGAAGACTAATTCACCCCTCCACTTT	CAWSVTGKTNSPLHF
.	TRBV18	TRBJ1-4	.	TGTGCCAGCTCACCCGGACAGATCCTCAATAATGAAAAACTGTTTTTT	CASSPGQILNNEKLFF
.	TRBV6-1	TRBJ2-7	.	TGTGCCAGCAGACGGGCCTACGAGCAGTACTTC	CASRRAYEQYF
.	TRBV7-6	TRBJ2-2	once	TGTGCCAGCAGCTTTAGAGGGGGATTCGGGGAGCTGTTTTTT	CASSFRGGFGELFF
.	TRBV7-9	TRBJ2-2	.	TGTGCCAGCAGCCCCCCGGTCAGGGGTCGGGGCACCGGGGAGCTGTTTTTT	CASSPPVRGRGTGELFF
.	TRBV5-1	TRBJ2-3	.	TGCGCCAGCAGCTTGGGGACAGTCCCAGATACGCAGTATTTT	CASSLGTVPDTQYF
TRBD2	TRBV19	TRBJ2-7	once	TGTGCCACCGCCCCCCGGACTAGCGGGTCCTACGAGCAGTACTTC	CATAPRTSGSYEQYF
.	TRBV5-1	TRBJ1-3	.	TGCGCCAGCAGCTTGGCAGTCGGGGGCATAGCCCGAAACACCATATATTTT	CASSLAVGGIARNTIYF
.	TRBV7-6	TRBJ2-3	.	TGTGCCAGCAGCTTGGAACCGGGCCTAAGCACAGATACGCAGTATTTT	CASSLEPGLSTDTQYF
.	TRBV6-1	TRBJ2-2	.	TGTGCCAGCATCCTGGGTTTACCCGGGGAGCTGTTTTTT	CASILGLPGELFF
.	TRBV27	TRBJ2-3	.	TGTGCCAGCAGTTCCCGGGGCTCCCCTAGCACAGATACGCAGTATTTT	CASSSRGSPSTDTQYF
.	TRBV7-9	TRBJ2-5	.	TGTGCCAGCAGCTTAGACAGGGTCCAAGAGACCCAGTACTTC	CASSLDRVQETQYF
.	TRBV7-8	TRBJ2-2	once	TGTGCCAGCAGCTTAGGTCTCCCCGCAGTAATCACCGGGGAGCTGTTTTTT	CASSLGLPAVITGELFF
.	TRBV19	TRBJ2-2	.	TGTGCCAGTCACCGGACGGGGAACACCGGGGAGCTGTTTTTT	CASHRTGNTGELFF
TRBD2	TRBV5-1	TRBJ2-1	.	TGCGCCAGCAGCTTGGCGGGGAGCGGGGGGATTAATGAGCAGTTCTTC	CASSLAGSGGINEQFF
.	TRBV30	TRBJ1-2	.	TGTGCCTGGAAGGGGCAGAACTATGGCTACACCTTC	CAWKGQNYGYTF
.	TRBV29-1	TRBJ1-3	.	TGCAGCGTTTGGGGGGCTGGAAACACCATATATTTT	CSVWGAGNTIYF